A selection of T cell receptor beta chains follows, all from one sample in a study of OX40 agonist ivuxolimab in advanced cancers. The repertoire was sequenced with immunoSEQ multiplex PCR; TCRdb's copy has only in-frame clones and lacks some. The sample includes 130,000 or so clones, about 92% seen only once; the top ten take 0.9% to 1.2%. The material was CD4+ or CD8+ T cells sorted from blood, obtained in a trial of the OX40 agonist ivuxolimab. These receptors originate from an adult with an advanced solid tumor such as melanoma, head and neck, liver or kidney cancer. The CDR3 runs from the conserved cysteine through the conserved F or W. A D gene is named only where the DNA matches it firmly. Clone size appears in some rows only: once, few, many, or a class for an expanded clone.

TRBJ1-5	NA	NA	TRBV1	TGCACCAGCAGCCAAGTAGCTCTTCAGCCCCAGCATTTT	CTSSQVALQPQHF
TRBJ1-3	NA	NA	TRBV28	TGTGCCAGCAGTCCGGGGACGCCGAGCTCTGGAAACACCATATATTTT	CASSPGTPSSGNTIYF
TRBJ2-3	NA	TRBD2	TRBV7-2	TGTGCCAGCAGCTCCTCTAGCGGGAGGGCGGGGGATACGCAGTATTTT	CASSSSSGRAGDTQYF
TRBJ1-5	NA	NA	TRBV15	TGTGCCACCCGGGACAGCAATCAGCCCCAGCATTTT	CATRDSNQPQHF
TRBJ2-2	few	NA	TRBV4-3	TGCGCCAGCAGCCAAGATACCTCGTTTAACACCGGGGAGCTGTTTTTT	CASSQDTSFNTGELFF
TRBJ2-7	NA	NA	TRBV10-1	TGCGCCAGCAGTGAGTCGACCAGGGTCCACGAGCAGTACTTC	CASSESTRVHEQYF
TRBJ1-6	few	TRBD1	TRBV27	TGTGCCAGCAGTCCCGGACAGGGTTACTCACCCCTCCACTTT	CASSPGQGYSPLHF
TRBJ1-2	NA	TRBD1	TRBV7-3	TGTGCCAGCAGACTCCGGACAGGGGACTCCATTAACTATGGCTACACCTTC	CASRLRTGDSINYGYTF
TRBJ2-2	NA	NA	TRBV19	TGTGCCAGTAGTATACCCCACAACACCGGGGAGCTGTTTTTT	CASSIPHNTGELFF
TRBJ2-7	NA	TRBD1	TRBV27	TGTGCCAGCAGCCCAGGGCCGGGACAGGGCGCTCCAACCTACGAGCAGTACTTC	CASSPGPGQGAPTYEQYF
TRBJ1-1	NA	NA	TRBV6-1	TGTGCCAGCAGTGAAGTAATAGCTGAAGCTTTCTTT	CASSEVIAEAFF
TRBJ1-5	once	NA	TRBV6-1	TGTGCCAGCAGTGAAGCGGGAGACAGGTACAATCAGCCCCAGCATTTT	CASSEAGDRYNQPQHF
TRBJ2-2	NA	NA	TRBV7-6	TGTGCCAGCAGCTCGCCCTCGGGGGCCGGGGAGCTGTTTTTT	CASSSPSGAGELFF
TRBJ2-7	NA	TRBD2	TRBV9	TGTGCCAGCAGCGTATGGGAGGGGAACTCCTACGAGCAGTACTTC	CASSVWEGNSYEQYF
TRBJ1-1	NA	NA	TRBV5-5	TGTGCCAGCAGCTCGCCCCAGCGGGCGCAGAACACTGAAGCTTTCTTT	CASSSPQRAQNTEAFF
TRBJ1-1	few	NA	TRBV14	TGTGCCAGCAGCCAAGCCGGGTTTCACACTGAAGCTTTCTTT	CASSQAGFHTEAFF
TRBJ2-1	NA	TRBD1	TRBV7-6	TGTGCCAGCAGCCCTACTCCCCCGGGACAGGGGTTCAATGAGCAGTTCTTC	CASSPTPPGQGFNEQFF
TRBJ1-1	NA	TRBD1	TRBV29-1	TGCAGCGCTGGACAGGGGAACACTGAAGCTTTCTTT	CSAGQGNTEAFF
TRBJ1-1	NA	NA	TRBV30	TGTGCCTGGGGTTGGAACACTGAAGCTTTCTTT	CAWGWNTEAFF
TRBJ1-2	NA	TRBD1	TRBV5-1	TGCGCCAGCAGCCCCGACAGGGGCAATGGCTACACCTTC	CASSPDRGNGYTF
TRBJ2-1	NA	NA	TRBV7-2	TGTGCCAGCAGCTTAACTAGGATCTACAATGAGCAGTTCTTC	CASSLTRIYNEQFF
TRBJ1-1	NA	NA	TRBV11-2	TGTGCCAGCAGCTTAGACGAGGTAAAAGCTTTCTTT	CASSLDEVKAFF
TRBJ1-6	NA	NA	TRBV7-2	TGTGCCAGCAGCTCGCGAGGACAGACTAATTCACCCCTCCACTTT	CASSSRGQTNSPLHF
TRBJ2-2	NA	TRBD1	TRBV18	TGTGCCAGCTCCCAGGGGGCGCGCACCGGGGAGCTGTTTTTT	CASSQGARTGELFF
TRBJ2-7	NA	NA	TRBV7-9	TGTGCCAGCAGCTTTCACCTGGCCTACGAGCAGTACTTC	CASSFHLAYEQYF
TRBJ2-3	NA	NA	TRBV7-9	TGTGCCAGCAGCTTAGTTCGGGCAGGGGCGACAGATACGCAGTATTTT	CASSLVRAGATDTQYF
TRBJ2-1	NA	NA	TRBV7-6	TGTGCCAGCAGCTTGACCCTTAGAGATGAGCAGTTCTTC	CASSLTLRDEQFF
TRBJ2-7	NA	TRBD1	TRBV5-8	TGTGCCAGCAGCTGGACAGGGGGCTACGAGCAGTACTTC	CASSWTGGYEQYF
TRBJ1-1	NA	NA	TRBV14	TGTGCCAGCAGCCAACGGTTGAACACTGAAGCTTTCTTT	CASSQRLNTEAFF
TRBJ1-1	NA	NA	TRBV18	TGTGCCAGCCTTCCTAGGCGGGACACTGAAGCTTTCTTT	CASLPRRDTEAFF
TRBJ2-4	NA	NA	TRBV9	TGTGCCAGCAGCGCGGCGGGGTTGGGAAACATTCAGTACTTC	CASSAAGLGNIQYF
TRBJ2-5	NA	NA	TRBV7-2	TGTGCCAGCAGCTTAGTTCGGGCAGTACAGGCAGAGACCCAGTACTTC	CASSLVRAVQAETQYF
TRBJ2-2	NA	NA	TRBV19	TGTGCCAGTAGTATAGAGGCGAGACAATACACCGGGGAGCTGTTTTTT	CASSIEARQYTGELFF
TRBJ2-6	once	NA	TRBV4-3	TGCGCCAGCAGCCAAGGGGTATCCGGGGCCAACGTCCTGACTTTC	CASSQGVSGANVLTF
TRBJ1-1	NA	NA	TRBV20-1	TGCAGTGCTAGAGATGAGGGTGAAGCTTTCTTT	CSARDEGEAFF
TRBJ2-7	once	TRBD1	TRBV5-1	TGCGCCAGCAGCCACCCCCAGGGGGCGTCCCACGAGCAGTACTTC	CASSHPQGASHEQYF
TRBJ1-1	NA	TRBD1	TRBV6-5	TGTGCCAGCAGTTACGGGACAGCGAACACTGAAGCTTTCTTT	CASSYGTANTEAFF
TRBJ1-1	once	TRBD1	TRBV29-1	TGCAGCGCCCCGACAGGGCCTTTGGGAGTTACTGAAGCTTTCTTT	CSAPTGPLGVTEAFF
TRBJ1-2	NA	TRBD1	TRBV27	TGTGCCAGCAGTCAAATGGACAGGGTAGGCGGCTACACCTTC	CASSQMDRVGGYTF
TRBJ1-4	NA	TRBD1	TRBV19	TGTGCCAGTACGTCCGGGGGACAGGGTGGCGAAAAACTGTTTTTT	CASTSGGQGGEKLFF
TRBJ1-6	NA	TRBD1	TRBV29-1	TGCAGCGTTCGGACAGGACCGTCTTCACCCCTCCACTTT	CSVRTGPSSPLHF